These 14 T cell receptor beta chains came from one sample sequenced in a study of T cell changes during pregnancy in multiple sclerosis. Profiled with immunoSEQ multiplex PCR; TCRdb holds only in-frame clones, not every one. In the table there are 34,000 or so clones, roughly nine tenths of which are singletons. The starting material was CD8+ T cells from peripheral blood mononuclear cells, obtained after pregnancy. The receptors here all came from a female donor with multiple sclerosis, enrolled in a pregnancy study.

The chain joins TRBV9 to TRBJ2-1; 8 nucleotides line up with TRBD2. Germline V lookup: CDR1 SGDLS, CDR2 YYNGEE. CDR3 size: 15 residues. V was pared by 0 bases and J by 8 bases, with 7 bases of the junction left unmatched. The CDR3 DNA follows: TGTGCCAGCAGCGTAGCCAGCGGGGGTTTCTATGAGCAGTTCTTC. Translation: CASSVASGGFYEQFF.

The rearrangement joins TRBV4-3 to TRBJ1-3; no reliable D call. Germline assignment: CDR1 LGHNA and CDR2 YSLEER. The CDR3 spans 15 residues. The V end was cut by 4 bases, the J end by 2 bases, with 12 bases between. The CDR3 DNA reads as TGCGCCAGCAGCCCCGACCGGCAGGCTGGAAACACCATATATTTT. This gives the protein CASSPDRQAGNTIYF.

The rearrangement links TRBV15 to TRBJ1-5; D is perhaps TRBD1 (5 bases). Germline-derived CDR1 and CDR2 are LNHNV and YYDKDF (reference sequence). Trimming left V 3 bases short and J 4 bases short, with 13 bases between. CDR3 length equals 15 residues. The CDR3 is CATSRGQGTNQPQHF. The CDR3 coding sequence is TGTGCCACCAGCAGGGGGCAGGGAACGAATCAGCCCCAGCATTTT.

The chain has TRBV11-3 and TRBJ2-1, with TRBD2 matching over 10 bases. Per the germline V gene, CDR1 is SGHNT and CDR2 is YENEEA. After removal of 2 bases from V and 9 bases from J, the junction contained 7 bases not matched to a gene. This CDR3 is 15 amino acids long. The CDR3 loop is CASSLIAGGHREQFF. CDR3 sequence (DNA): TGTGCCAGCAGCTTAATAGCGGGGGGTCATCGTGAGCAGTTCTTC.

This clone was recorded once. This chain joins TRBV27 and TRBJ2-7; D is unresolved. There are 15 residues in the CDR3. CDR1 MNHEY and CDR2 SMNVEV come from the germline V gene (reference sequence). The V and J ends lost 8 bases and 4 bases respectively, with 21 bases between them. In nucleotides, the CDR3 is TGTGCCAGCGCCCCCCCCACAGCACCCCGGTACGAGCAGTACTTC. Residues: CASAPPTAPRYEQYF.

This chain joins TRBV4-3 and TRBJ1-6; D gene unclear. In germline, CDR1 is LGHNA, CDR2 YSLEER. Trimming stripped 1 base from V and 7 bases from J, with 14 bases between. The CDR3 covers 16 residues. CDR3 in amino acids: CASSQGPSSGNSPLHF. The CDR3 DNA reads as TGCGCCAGCAGCCAAGGACCCTCTAGTGGGAATTCACCCCTCCACTTT.

V gene TRBV9 combines with J gene TRBJ2-5, with D maybe TRBD1 (6 bases). Trimming removed 0 bases from V and 5 bases from J, with 14 bases in between. The CDR3 runs 15 residues. In germline, CDR1 is SGDLS, CDR2 YYNGEE. The CDR3 spells CASSVEGHRWETQYF. CDR3 nucleotide sequence: TGTGCCAGCAGCGTAGAGGGACACCGATGGGAGACCCAGTACTTC. Using reference TRBV9 and TRBJ2-5 for the parts outside the CDR3, the full variable domain is DSGVTQTPKHLITATGQRVTLRCSPRSGDLSVYWYQQSLDQGLQFLIQYYNGEERAKGNILERFSAQQFPDLHSELNLSSLELGDSALYFCASSVEGHRWETQYFGPGTRLLVL.

V usage is TRBV25-1 and J usage is TRBJ2-2; TRBD1 matches at 9 bases. The CDR3 loop spans 15 amino acids. J lost 3 bases, V lost 2 bases, and 1 base had no gene match. The germline V gene has CDR1 MGHDK and CDR2 SYGVNS. This chain's CDR3 is CASSEGDRDTGELFF. The CDR3 bases are TGTGCCAGCAGTGAAGGGGACAGGGACACCGGGGAGCTGTTTTTT.

The rearrangement links TRBV7-3 to TRBJ2-1, with TRBD2 matching 11 bases. The CDR3 extends over 16 amino acids. Trimming at V came to 5 bases and at J to 7 bases, leaving 10 bases not matched to a gene. Germline lookup yields CDR1 SGHTA and CDR2 FQGTGA. CDR3 amino acids: CASSRDLAGGANEQFF. DNA for the CDR3: TGTGCCAGCAGCCGCGATTTAGCGGGGGGGGCAAATGAGCAGTTCTTC.

This chain joins TRBV27 and TRBJ1-5, with TRBD1 as a possible D gene (5 bases). Germline CDR1 MNHEY, CDR2 SMNVEV (reference sequence). V was pared by 2 bases and J by 5 bases, with 7 bases between. CDR3 length equals 13 residues. The CDR3 nucleotides read TGTGCCAGCAGTTTAGGCAGGGATCAGCCCCAGCATTTT. It translates to CASSLGRDQPQHF.

The chain carries TRBV9 and TRBJ2-5, with D possibly matching TRBD1 (5 bases). The CDR3 contains 13 residues. Germline V gene sequence: CDR1 SGDLS, CDR2 YYNGEE. The V end was cut by 0 bases, the J end by 4 bases, with 7 bases between. Here the CDR3 DNA reads TGTGCCAGCAGCGTAGCTACAGGAGAGACCCAGTACTTC. Protein: CASSVATGETQYF.

The chain employs TRBV5-5 and TRBJ2-7, with D uncertain. The germline CDR1 and CDR2 sequences are SGHKS and YYEKEE (reference sequence). The CDR3 is 13 residues long. V shed 1 base and J shed 0 bases, with 5 bases lying between them. CDR3 protein: CASSLPLSYEQYF. The CDR3 DNA reads TGTGCCAGCAGCTTGCCCCTCTCCTACGAGCAGTACTTC.

The gene calls are TRBV11-2 and TRBJ2-7; 8 bases map to TRBD1. In germline, CDR1 is SGHAT, CDR2 FQNNGV. V gave up 4 bases and J gave up 4 bases; unmatched junction bases: 3. The CDR3 consists of 13 residues. The CDR3 spells CASSSGQGYEQYF. Written as DNA, the CDR3 is TGTGCCAGCAGCTCCGGACAGGGATACGAGCAGTACTTC.

CDR3 in amino acids: CSVRQGWPGELFF. The CDR3 DNA reads as TGCAGCGTACGACAGGGTTGGCCCGGGGAGCTGTTTTTT. The chain combines TRBV29-1 with TRBJ2-2, with 7 bases matching TRBD1. Trimming at V came to 6 bases and at J to 6 bases, leaving 7 bases not matched to a gene. The V gene's germline CDR1 is SQVTM and CDR2 ANQGSEA. The CDR3 is made up of 13 amino acids.